Listed below are T cell receptor beta chains from one sample, sequenced in a study of T cell responses to AZD1222 COVID-19 vaccine. The assay was immunoSEQ multiplex PCR, and TCRdb's table has in-frame clones only and misses some. Of 110,000 or so clones detected, 86% appear once; the ten largest clones hold 2.5% to 3.5%. The sample here was peripheral blood, taken 28 days after the second AZD1222 dose. Receptors originate from an adult who received the AZD1222 COVID-19 vaccine. Each CDR3 is given with its conserved first and last residue. A D gene is named only where the DNA matches it firmly. The listing skips clone size in some rows; elsewhere it reads once, few, many or a size class.

>TRBV9|16|TRBD2|TRBJ2-3|once
TGTGCCAGCAGCGTGGGACTAGCGGGGGGCACAGATACGCAGTATTTT
CASSVGLAGGTDTQYF
>TRBV3-1/TRBV3-2|14|-|TRBJ1-1|-
TGTGCCAGCAGCCACTACGGCGCGGAAGTTGAAGCTTTCTTT
CASSHYGAEVEAFF
>TRBV6-2/TRBV6-3|16|TRBD1|TRBJ2-7|-
TGTGCCAGCAGTTACTCGGGACAGGGACCCCTCTGGGAGCAGTACTTC
CASSYSGQGPLWEQYF
>TRBV6-5|14|TRBD1|TRBJ1-2|once
TGTGCCAGCAGTTCTGGACAGGGCTGGTATGGCTACACCTTC
CASSSGQGWYGYTF
>TRBV5-1|14|-|TRBJ2-2|-
TGCGCCAGCAGCAAGGGCCCCTCCGCCGGGGAGCTGTTTTTT
CASSKGPSAGELFF
>TRBV7-9|15|TRBD1|TRBJ2-2|-
TGTGCCAGCGGATACAGGGGGCTGAACACCGGGGAGCTGTTTTTT
CASGYRGLNTGELFF
>TRBV7-8|17|TRBD1|TRBJ1-5|-
TGTGCCAGCAGCTCGGACAGGGGGCTAACGGGCAATCAGCCCCAGCATTTT
CASSSDRGLTGNQPQHF
>TRBV12-3/TRBV12-4|13|-|TRBJ2-7|-
TGTGCCAGCAGTCTGTCGGACCGGCTGGAGCAGTACTTC
CASSLSDRLEQYF
>TRBV11-1|16|TRBD1|TRBJ2-7|-
TGTGCCAGCAGTTCCGGGACAGGGGGAATCTTCTACGAGCAGTACTTC
CASSSGTGGIFYEQYF
>TRBV5-4|15|-|TRBJ2-3|-
TGTGCCAGCAGCTATGGACAGAGAAACACAGATACGCAGTATTTT
CASSYGQRNTDTQYF
>TRBV28|14|-|TRBJ1-1|-
TGTGCCAGCGTAGCTGGGCCGGGTTGGACTGAAGCTTTCTTT
CASVAGPGWTEAFF
>TRBV5-1|15|-|TRBJ2-1|-
TGCGCCAGCAGCTTGGGACAGTCCTCCTACAATGAGCAGTTCTTC
CASSLGQSSYNEQFF
>TRBV4-1|14|-|TRBJ2-7|-
TGCGCCAGCAGCCAAGGGGGAGCCCACTACGAGCAGTACTTC
CASSQGGAHYEQYF
>TRBV25-1|15|TRBD1|TRBJ1-6|-
TGTGCCAGCAGTGACCCCGGAGGGGGCGGTTCACCCCTCCACTTT
CASSDPGGGGSPLHF
>TRBV5-1|13|-|TRBJ1-2|-
TGCGCCAGCAGCTTGGGAGTCAACTATGGCTACACCTTC
CASSLGVNYGYTF
>TRBV15|17|TRBD1|TRBJ1-5|many
TGTGCCACCAGCAGAGAGGGTAACAGGGGAGGGAATCAGCCCCAGCATTTT
CATSREGNRGGNQPQHF
>TRBV27|15|-|TRBJ1-4|-
TGTGCCAGCAGTCCCCGACAGGCTCCTAATGAAAAACTGTTTTTT
CASSPRQAPNEKLFF
>TRBV5-1|14|-|TRBJ2-2|-
TGCGCCAGCAGCTTGGGCCTTTACACCGGGGAGCTGTTTTTT
CASSLGLYTGELFF
>TRBV4-1|13|TRBD2|TRBJ2-2|few
TGCGCCAGCAGCCAGGGGAGGGGTGGGGAGCTGTTTTTT
CASSQGRGGELFF
>TRBV2|15|TRBD2|TRBJ2-1|-
TGTGCCACCCTAGCGGGGGGGCCGCTTGGAAATGAGCAGTTCTTC
CATLAGGPLGNEQFF
>TRBV18|13|-|TRBJ1-2|-
TGTGCCAGCTCACCACCCGTTGGTCTGGGCTACACCTTC
CASSPPVGLGYTF
>TRBV19|14|-|TRBJ2-3|once
TGTGCCAGTAGTATCGACAGGAGCACAGATACGCAGTATTTT
CASSIDRSTDTQYF
>TRBV9|17|TRBD2|TRBJ2-1|-
TGTGCCAGCCAGCCCCGGTTAGGGACTAGCGATTACAATGAGCAGTTCTTC
CASQPRLGTSDYNEQFF
>TRBV6-5|14|TRBD1|TRBJ1-6|few
TGTGCCAGCAGTTTTGGGACAGGGACCTCACCCCTCCACTTT
CASSFGTGTSPLHF
>TRBV7-9|17|TRBD2|TRBJ2-3|-
TGTGCCAGCAGCCGAAAACTAGCGGGGGCGCCGGGAGATACGCAGTATTTT
CASSRKLAGAPGDTQYF
>TRBV11-3|15|TRBD1|TRBJ2-1|-
TGTGCCAGCAGCTCCGGGACAGGGGACTACAATGAGCAGTTCTTC
CASSSGTGDYNEQFF
>TRBV25-1|12|-|TRBJ2-3|-
TGTGCCAGCAGTTACGTTACAGATACGCAGTATTTT
CASSYVTDTQYF
>TRBV6-5|14|TRBD1|TRBJ1-2|-
TGTGCCAGCAGCCAGGACAACAGGGGCTATGGCTACACCTTC
CASSQDNRGYGYTF